This T cell receptor beta chain was recovered during a study of blood T cell repertoires in COVID-19. Enrolled through a virtual design, the participants were between roughly 18 and 100 years of age and came from 24 US areas. CDR1 MGHRA and CDR2 YSYEKL come from the germline V gene. V lost 0 bases to trimming and J lost 2 bases, with 10 bases between them. The CDR3 length is 15 residues. Only in-frame clones appear in the TCRdb table, and some are missing; sequencing was by immunoSEQ multiplex PCR. Of over 200,000 clones in the sample, 85% to 90% are singletons; the top ten hold over 0.95%. The V and J genes are TRBV4-1 and TRBJ2-5; TRBD1 is a possible D gene (5 bases). Sequencing was carried out using PBMCs or T cells enriched from blood (not recorded which). The clonotype was recovered from a man under 40 who had recovered from COVID-19. In DNA form, the CDR3 reads TGCGCCAGCAGCCAAGAGGGGCAACCTCAAGAGACCCAGTACTTC. This sequence encodes CASSQEGQPQETQYF.